The 23 T cell receptor beta chains given below trace back to one sample, sequenced in a study of OX40 agonist ivuxolimab in advanced cancers. Here immunoSEQ multiplex PCR was the method, and the copy in TCRdb shows in-frame clones only, minus some. The table records about 83,000 clones, about 88% of them present only once. The source material was CD4+ or CD8+ T cells sorted from blood, sampled in a trial of the OX40 agonist ivuxolimab. The source is an adult with an advanced solid tumor such as melanoma, head and neck, liver or kidney cancer.

V usage is TRBV12-5 and J usage is TRBJ1-2; tentative D call: TRBD1 (6 bases). The V gene lost 7 bases and the J gene lost 3 bases, with 15 bases spanning the gap. Germline loops: CDR1 LGHNT, CDR2 FRNRAP. The CDR3 contains 14 residues. The CDR3 reads CASASGAGHYGYTF. DNA for the CDR3: TGTGCTAGTGCCTCGGGGGCGGGCCACTATGGCTACACCTTC.

The rearrangement joins TRBV7-2 to TRBJ1-3; D is possibly TRBD1 (5 bases). Between the trimmed V and J ends, which lost 4 bases and 7 bases, there was a span of 20 bases. The CDR3 sequence is 16 residues long. Germline lookup yields CDR1 SGHTA and CDR2 FQGNSA. The chain's CDR3 is CASSYSGWGGSNTIYF. The DNA of the CDR3 is TGTGCCAGCAGCTATTCCGGCTGGGGGGGTTCGAACACCATATATTTT.

The V and J genes are TRBV12-5 and TRBJ2-2, with a possible D match to TRBD1 (5 bases). CDR3 length: 15 residues. Germline V lookup: CDR1 LGHNT, CDR2 FRNRAP. V was trimmed by 6 bases and J by 2 bases, leaving 13 bases between them. The CDR3 region is CASGLGHGNTGELFF. The CDR3 DNA reads as TGTGCTAGTGGACTGGGGCATGGAAACACCGGGGAGCTGTTTTTT.

This rearrangement joins TRBV29-1 to TRBJ1-4; D is uncertain. This CDR3 region has 12 residues. Per germline, CDR1 SQVTM and CDR2 ANQGSEA. V shed 5 bases and J shed 1 base, with 5 bases lying between them. CDR3 nucleotides: TGCAGCGTTAGCCGAACTAATGAAAAACTGTTTTTT. Translated: CSVSRTNEKLFF.

The chain carries TRBV28 and TRBJ1-5; D gene uncertain. V was cut by 5 bases and J by 6 bases, with 8 bases left in between. Germline assignment: CDR1 MDHEN and CDR2 SYDVKM. CDR3 size: 12 residues. The CDR3: CASSPTIQPQHF. CDR3 nucleotide sequence: TGTGCCAGCAGTCCTACGATTCAGCCCCAGCATTTT.

The rearrangement joins TRBV19 to TRBJ2-5; 7 nucleotides agree with TRBD1. Germline values: CDR1 LNHDA, CDR2 SQIVND (reference sequence). The ends lost 3 bases at V and 5 bases at J; junction bases unmatched: 6. The CDR3 totals 14 residues. The CDR3 DNA reads TGTGCCAGTAGTATTTCGAGGGGGCGTGAGACCCAGTACTTC. Translating gives CASSISRGRETQYF. Looking up the rest from reference TRBV19 and TRBJ2-5 gives the full variable domain: DGGITQSPKYLFRKEGQNVTLSCEQNLNHDAMYWYRQDPGQGLRLIYYSQIVNDFQKGDIAEGYSVSREKKESFPLTVTSAQKNPTAFYLCASSISRGRETQYFGPGTRLLVL.

V is TRBV5-1 and J is TRBJ2-2; no clear D. Germline V gene data show CDR1 as SGHRS and CDR2 as YFSETQ. The CDR3 contains 14 residues. V gave up 4 bases and J gave up 0 bases, with 7 bases separating them. CDR3: CASSPWTNTGELFF. The CDR3, as DNA: TGCGCCAGCAGCCCCTGGACGAACACCGGGGAGCTGTTTTTT.

The chain carries TRBV6-6 and TRBJ1-5, with 8 bases that match TRBD1. The V segment lost 5 bases and the J segment 6 bases; nucleotides outside the gene matches: 6. Germline CDR1 and CDR2: MNHNY and SVGAGI (reference sequence). This CDR3 is built from 14 residues. The CDR3 nucleotides read TGTGCCAGCAGTACCGACAGGGGAGGTCAGCCCCAGCATTTT. Its protein product is CASSTDRGGQPQHF.

V usage is TRBV7-9 and J usage is TRBJ2-6; 9 nucleotides line up with TRBD1. Germline V lookup: CDR1 SEHNR, CDR2 FQNEAQ (reference sequence). The CDR3 is made up of 17 amino acids. V gave up 5 bases and J gave up 2 bases; unmatched junction bases: 7. The CDR3, as DNA: TGTGCCAGCAGCCCCGGACAGGGGTTTGCTGGGGCCAACGTCCTGACTTTC. It translates to CASSPGQGFAGANVLTF.

The V call is TRBV9, the J call TRBJ2-3; unclear D gene. V was shortened by 0 bases and J by 0 bases, with 8 bases between the two germline ends. There are 15 residues in the CDR3. Looked up from germline, CDR1 is SGDLS and CDR2 is YYNGEE. The chain's CDR3 is CASSVALWSTDTQYF. CDR3 coding DNA: TGTGCCAGCAGCGTAGCTCTTTGGAGCACAGATACGCAGTATTTT.

This chain joins TRBV30 and TRBJ1-5; no firm D call. The CDR3 covers 13 residues. Trimming took 1 base from V and 4 from J, leaving 8 bases between them. The V gene's germline CDR1 is GTSNPN and CDR2 SVGIG (reference sequence). The CDR3 spells CAWSAGGNQPQHF. The CDR3 DNA reads as TGTGCCTGGAGTGCAGGTGGAAATCAGCCCCAGCATTTT.

This chain uses TRBV29-1 with TRBJ2-3; 8 bases are a match to TRBD1. The V and J ends lost 3 bases and 5 bases, in that order; junction bases with no gene match: 7. This CDR3 region has 14 residues. Germline-derived CDR1 and CDR2 are SQVTM and ANQGSEA. The CDR3 loop reads CSVDGRGQGDTQYF. In DNA, the CDR3 is TGCAGCGTTGATGGCAGGGGGCAAGGAGATACGCAGTATTTT.

The gene calls are TRBV6-1 and TRBJ1-2, with 7 bases lining up with TRBD1. The J segment lost 3 bases and the V segment lost 5 bases, leaving 9 bases of the junction unmatched. Germline V gene sequence: CDR1 MNHNS, CDR2 SASEGT. CDR3 length: 15 residues. The CDR3 sequence: CASSRQGVFDYGYTF. CDR3 DNA sequence: TGTGCCAGCAGTCGTCAGGGGGTTTTTGACTATGGCTACACCTTC.

The chain joins TRBV21-1 to TRBJ2-5. TRBV21-1 is a pseudogene. The CDR3 is made up of 14 amino acids. DNA for the CDR3: TGTGCCAGCAGCGGCTACACTTTCTCTGAGACCCGGTACTTC. Translating it yields CASSGYTFSETRYF.

This chain uses TRBV5-1 with TRBJ2-1, with D possibly being TRBD1 or TRBD2 (5 bases each). The V end was cut by 3 bases, the J end by 2 bases, with 9 bases between. The CDR3 has 14 residues. From germline, CDR1 is SGHRS and CDR2 YFSETQ. The CDR3 loop reads CASSSRDAYNEQFF. The CDR3 DNA is TGCGCCAGCAGCTCCCGGGACGCCTACAATGAGCAGTTCTTC.

This chain joins TRBV7-2 and TRBJ2-2, with 8 bases matching TRBD2. With V trimmed by 5 bases and J by 10 bases, 6 bases remained unmatched. The CDR3 contains 13 residues. Germline assignment: CDR1 SGHTA and CDR2 FQGNSA. Written as DNA, the CDR3 is TGTGCCAGCAGCCGAGCGGGAGTGGCGGAGCTGTTTTTT. Translating it yields CASSRAGVAELFF.

The chain carries TRBV5-1 and TRBJ2-3, with 8 bases aligning to TRBD2. The trim removed 4 bases at V and 2 bases at J, leaving 6 bases unmatched. The CDR3 spans 15 residues. In germline, CDR1 is SGHRS, CDR2 YFSETQ. The CDR3, as DNA: TGCGCCAGCAGCATGGGACTAGATGACACAGATACGCAGTATTTT. Translating it yields CASSMGLDDTDTQYF.

This clone was recorded only once. The rearrangement links TRBV27 to TRBJ2-1, with D tentatively TRBD1 or TRBD2 (5 bases each). V lost 5 bases and J lost 0, with 11 bases in between. In germline, CDR1 is MNHEY, CDR2 SMNVEV (reference sequence). This CDR3 is 15 amino acids long. This CDR3 reads CASSVGGFSYNEQFF. CDR3 DNA sequence: TGTGCCAGCAGTGTTGGGGGATTCTCCTACAATGAGCAGTTCTTC.

The chain employs TRBV2 and TRBJ2-5; D is tentatively TRBD1 or TRBD2 (5 bases each). Germline lookup yields CDR1 SNHLY and CDR2 FYNNEI. The V gene lost 8 bases and the J gene lost 7 bases, with 14 bases spanning the gap. The CDR3 runs to 12 residues. The CDR3, as DNA: TGTGCCAGCGGGATTCCGAGGGGGACCCAGTACTTC. Residues: CASGIPRGTQYF.

CDR3 coding DNA: TGTGCCAGTAGTCGACCTAGCGGGGTAGCAGATACGCAGTATTTT. Its protein product is CASSRPSGVADTQYF. The V and J genes are TRBV19 and TRBJ2-3, with TRBD2 matching 9 bases. This CDR3 is 15 amino acids long. The J segment lost 4 bases and the V segment lost 5 bases, leaving 7 bases of the junction unmatched. The germline CDR1 and CDR2 sequences are LNHDA and SQIVND (reference sequence).

V and J are TRBV27 and TRBJ2-3, with 11 bases that match TRBD2. This CDR3 has 17 residues. V lost 4 bases to trimming and J lost 6 bases; unmatched junction nucleotides: 12. Germline V gene sequence: CDR1 MNHEY, CDR2 SMNVEV (reference sequence). The CDR3 sequence is CASSSPHGTSGADTQYF. CDR3 in DNA: TGTGCCAGCAGTTCCCCTCACGGGACTAGCGGAGCGGATACGCAGTATTTT.

V and J are TRBV7-8 and TRBJ1-5, with 7 bases matching TRBD1. The germline V gene encodes CDR1 SGHVS and CDR2 FQNEAQ. CDR3 length: 14 amino acids. V was pared by 8 bases and J by 6 bases, with 10 bases of the junction left unmatched. The DNA of the CDR3 is TGTGCCAGCCGTCGGCAGGGGGTCGGTCAGCCCCAGCATTTT. Residues: CASRRQGVGQPQHF.

The gene calls are TRBV29-1 and TRBJ1-1, with TRBD1 identical over 9 bases. Germline V gives CDR1 SQVTM, CDR2 ANQGSEA. The CDR3 sequence is 13 residues long. With 7 bases clipped from V and 5 bases from J, the junction kept 8 bases outside the gene matches. The CDR3: CSARQGEETEAFF. Written as DNA, the CDR3 is TGCAGCGCCCGACAGGGGGAAGAGACTGAAGCTTTCTTT.